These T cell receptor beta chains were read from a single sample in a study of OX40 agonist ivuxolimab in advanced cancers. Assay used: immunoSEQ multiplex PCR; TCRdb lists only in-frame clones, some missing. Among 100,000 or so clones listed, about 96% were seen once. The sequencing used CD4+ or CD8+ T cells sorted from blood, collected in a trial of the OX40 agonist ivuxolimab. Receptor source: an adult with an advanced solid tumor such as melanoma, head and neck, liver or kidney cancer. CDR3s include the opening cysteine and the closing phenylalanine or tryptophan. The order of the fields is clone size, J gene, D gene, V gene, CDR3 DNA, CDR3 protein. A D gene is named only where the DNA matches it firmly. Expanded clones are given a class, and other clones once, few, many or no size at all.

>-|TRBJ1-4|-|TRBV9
TGTGCCAGCAGCTCCTGGGACCGGGCGAATGAAAAACTGTTTTTT
CASSSWDRANEKLFF
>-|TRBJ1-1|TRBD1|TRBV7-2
TGTGCCAGCAGCTCGTTCACCGGGACAGGGTCGGGCACTGAAGCTTTCTTT
CASSSFTGTGSGTEAFF
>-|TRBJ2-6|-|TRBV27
TGTGCCAGCAGGGACCGGGGGCACCCTGGGGCCAACGTCCTGACTTTC
CASRDRGHPGANVLTF
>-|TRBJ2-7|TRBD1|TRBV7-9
TGTGCCAGCAGCTACGACAGGGGATCCGAGCAGTACTTC
CASSYDRGSEQYF
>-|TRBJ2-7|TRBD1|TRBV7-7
TGTGCCAGCAGCTTCAGACAGGGGCTCTCGGACGAGCAGTACTTC
CASSFRQGLSDEQYF
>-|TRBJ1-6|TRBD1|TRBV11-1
TGTGCCAGCAGCGCCCCGGACAGGGGGCATAATTCACCCCTCCACTTT
CASSAPDRGHNSPLHF
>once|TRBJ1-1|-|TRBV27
TGTGCCAGCAGTTTTATAGGAATCGATATGAACACTGAAGCTTTCTTT
CASSFIGIDMNTEAFF
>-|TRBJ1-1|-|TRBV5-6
TGTGCCAGCAGCTCGGATTGGGAGACTGAAGCTTTCTTT
CASSSDWETEAFF
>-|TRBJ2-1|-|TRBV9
TGTGCCAGCAGCGTGGCAACTAGGCATGAGCAGTTCTTC
CASSVATRHEQFF
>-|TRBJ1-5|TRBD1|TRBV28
TGTGCCAGCACCAACAGGGGAGGAAATCAGCCCCAGCATTTT
CASTNRGGNQPQHF
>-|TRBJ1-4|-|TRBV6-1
TGTGCCAGCGGTGAGACAGCAAGTCTAGCAACTAATGAAAAACTGTTTTTT
CASGETASLATNEKLFF
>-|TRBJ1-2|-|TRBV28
TGTGCCAGCAGAGAACACAGACAACTCTATGGCTACACCTTC
CASREHRQLYGYTF
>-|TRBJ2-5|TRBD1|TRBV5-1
TGCGCCAGCAGCTCCGGGACAGGCCAAGAGACCCAGTACTTC
CASSSGTGQETQYF
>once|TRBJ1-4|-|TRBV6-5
TGTGCCAGCAGTTACGGGGACGGCAATGAAAAACTGTTTTTT
CASSYGDGNEKLFF
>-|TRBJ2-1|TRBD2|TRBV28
TGTGCCAGCACCATGACTAGCGGGAGGGCCCATGAGCAGTTCTTC
CASTMTSGRAHEQFF
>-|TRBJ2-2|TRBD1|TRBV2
TGTGCCAGCAGAACCCTGGGACCCAGGGGGTGGGACACCGGGGAGCTGTTTTTT
CASRTLGPRGWDTGELFF
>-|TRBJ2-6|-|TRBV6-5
TGTGCCAGCAGTTACAGGGTAACTGGGGCCAACGTCCTGACTTTC
CASSYRVTGANVLTF